This TCR beta chain derives from a study of CXCR3-negative and CXCR3-positive naive CD8 T cells. The libraries of TRB cDNA were constructed through 5' RACE using UMI labels. TCRdb reprocessed the 5' RACE reads, keeping one entry per CDR3 protein, no DNA. Its table records around 41,000 distinct CDR3 sequences. On this clonotype itself: The target antigen is unknown.

Study observations and caveats: For memory CD8+ cells diversity was much lower, but both naive subsets had comparably high diversity. Unlike memory cells, which differed, naive CXCR3-negative and CXCR3-positive cells had similar TRBV-TRBJ usage.

Triplicates of 300,000 or so cells were sorted from each CD8+ T cell subset. The CDR3 is 16 amino acids. The germline V gene has CDR1 SGHTA and CDR2 FQGNSA. The rearrangement joins TRBV7-2 to TRBJ2-5; TCRdb gives TRBD1 as the D gene, but with no DNA this cannot be confirmed. This receptor was obtained from a human donor in good health. Some clones in this sample may be carry-over from other donors' samples. The sequencing sample was made of memory CD8+ T cells from blood. The CDR3 is CASSPRPRMNQETQYF.